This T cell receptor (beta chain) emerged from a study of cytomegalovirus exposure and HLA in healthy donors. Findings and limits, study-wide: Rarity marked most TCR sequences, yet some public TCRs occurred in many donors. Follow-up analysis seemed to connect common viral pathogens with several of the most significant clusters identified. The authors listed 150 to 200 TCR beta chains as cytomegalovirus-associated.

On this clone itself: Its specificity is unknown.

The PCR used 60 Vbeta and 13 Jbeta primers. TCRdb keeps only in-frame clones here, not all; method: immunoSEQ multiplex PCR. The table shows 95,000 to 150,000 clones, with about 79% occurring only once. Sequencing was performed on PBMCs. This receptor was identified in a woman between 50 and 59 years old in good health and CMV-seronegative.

CDR3 in DNA: TGCGCCAGCAGCCAAGATCCTTGGGGCACTAGCGGGACTAGCACAGATACGCAGTATTTT. Amino acid sequence: CASSQDPWGTSGTSTDTQYF. The chain employs TRBV4-3 and TRBJ2-3; 10 bases agree with TRBD2. Per germline, CDR1 LGHNA and CDR2 YSLEER. The CDR3 length is 20 residues. V lost 0 bases, J lost 0 bases, and 12 bases stayed unmatched.